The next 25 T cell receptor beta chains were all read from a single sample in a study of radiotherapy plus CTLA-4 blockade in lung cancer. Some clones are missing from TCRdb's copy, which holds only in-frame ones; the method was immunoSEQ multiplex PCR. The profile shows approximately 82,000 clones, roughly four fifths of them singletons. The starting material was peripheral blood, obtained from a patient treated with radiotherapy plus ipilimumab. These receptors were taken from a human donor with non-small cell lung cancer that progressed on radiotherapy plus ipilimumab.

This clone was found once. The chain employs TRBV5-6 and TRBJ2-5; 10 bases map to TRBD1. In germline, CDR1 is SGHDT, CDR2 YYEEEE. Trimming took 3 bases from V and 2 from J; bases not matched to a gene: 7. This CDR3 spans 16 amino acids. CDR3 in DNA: TGTGCCAGCAGCTGGGCCGGGACAGGGGCTCAAGAGACCCAGTACTTC. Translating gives CASSWAGTGAQETQYF.

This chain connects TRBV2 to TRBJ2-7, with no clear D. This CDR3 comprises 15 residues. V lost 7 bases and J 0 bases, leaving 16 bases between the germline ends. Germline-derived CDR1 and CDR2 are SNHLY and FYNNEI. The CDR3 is CASTTQGFSSYEQYF. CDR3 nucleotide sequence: TGTGCCAGCACAACCCAAGGGTTTAGCTCCTACGAGCAGTACTTC.

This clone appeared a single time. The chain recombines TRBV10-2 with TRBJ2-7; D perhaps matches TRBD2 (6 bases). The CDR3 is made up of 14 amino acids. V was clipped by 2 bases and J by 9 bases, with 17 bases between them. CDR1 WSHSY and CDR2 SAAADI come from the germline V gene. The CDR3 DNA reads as TGCGCCAGCAGTGAGGGGAGGAACAGTGGGCCGCAGTACTTC. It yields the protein CASSEGRNSGPQYF.

The CDR3 loop is CATSRQGAREETQYF. The CDR3 nucleotides are TGTGCCACCAGCAGACAGGGGGCACGAGAGGAGACCCAGTACTTC. V and J are TRBV15 and TRBJ2-5; 8 bases fit TRBD1. This CDR3 is built from 15 residues. The germline CDR1 and CDR2 sequences are LNHNV and YYDKDF (reference sequence). V lost 2 bases and J lost 5; bases outside the gene matches: 7.

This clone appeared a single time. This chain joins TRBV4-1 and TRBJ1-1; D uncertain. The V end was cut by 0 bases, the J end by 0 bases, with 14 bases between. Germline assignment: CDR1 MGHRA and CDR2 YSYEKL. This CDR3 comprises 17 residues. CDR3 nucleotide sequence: TGCGCCAGCAGCCAAGATCCGAGAAGGCAGATGAACACTGAAGCTTTCTTT. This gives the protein CASSQDPRRQMNTEAFF.

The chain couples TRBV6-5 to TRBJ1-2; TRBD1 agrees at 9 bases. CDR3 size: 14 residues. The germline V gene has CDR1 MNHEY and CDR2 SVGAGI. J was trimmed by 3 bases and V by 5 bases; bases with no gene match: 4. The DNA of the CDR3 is TGTGCCAGCAGTCCAGACAGGGGGGACTATGGCTACACCTTC. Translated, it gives CASSPDRGDYGYTF.

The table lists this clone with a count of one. The CDR3: CASSPQVAGELFF. CDR3 nucleotides: TGCGCCAGCAGCCCCCAAGTGGCCGGGGAGCTGTTTTTT. V is TRBV4-1 and J is TRBJ2-2; no firm D call. Looked up from germline, CDR1 is MGHRA and CDR2 is YSYEKL. Between the trimmed V and J ends, which lost 4 bases and 6 bases, there was a span of 9 bases. The CDR3 has 13 amino acids.

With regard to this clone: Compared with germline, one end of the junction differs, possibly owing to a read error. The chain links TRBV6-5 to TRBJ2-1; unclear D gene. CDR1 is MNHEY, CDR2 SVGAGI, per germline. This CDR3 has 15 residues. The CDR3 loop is CASRPRQTSHNEQFF. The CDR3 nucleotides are TGTGCCAGCAGACCGCGGCAGACCTCCCACAATGAGCAGTTCTTC.

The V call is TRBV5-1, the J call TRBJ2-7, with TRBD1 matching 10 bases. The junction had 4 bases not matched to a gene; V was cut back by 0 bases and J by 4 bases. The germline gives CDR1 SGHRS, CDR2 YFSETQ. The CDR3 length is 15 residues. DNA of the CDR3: TGCGCCAGCAGCTTGGGACAGGGGGCTGTGTACGAGCAGTACTTC. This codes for CASSLGQGAVYEQYF.

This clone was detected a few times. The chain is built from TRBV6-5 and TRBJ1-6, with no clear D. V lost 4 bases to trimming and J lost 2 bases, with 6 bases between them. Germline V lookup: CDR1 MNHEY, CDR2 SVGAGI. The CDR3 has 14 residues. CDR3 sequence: CASSSGPYNSPLHF. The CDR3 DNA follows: TGTGCCAGCAGTTCCGGTCCCTATAATTCACCCCTCCACTTT.

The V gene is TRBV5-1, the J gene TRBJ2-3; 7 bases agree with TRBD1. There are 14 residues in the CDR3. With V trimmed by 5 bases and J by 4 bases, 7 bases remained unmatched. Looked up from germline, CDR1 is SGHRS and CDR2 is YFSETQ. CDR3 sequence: CASSSQGYPDTQYF. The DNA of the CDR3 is TGCGCCAGCAGTTCACAGGGGTACCCAGATACGCAGTATTTT.

In DNA form, the CDR3 reads TGTGCCAGCAGCTTAGAAAGCATAGAACAGCTCCCCTTTGAAAAACTGTTTTTT. Residues: CASSLESIEQLPFEKLFF. The genes are TRBV7-9 and TRBJ1-4, with D unresolved. The germline CDR1 and CDR2 sequences are SEHNR and FQNEAQ (reference sequence). Trimming left V 1 base short and J 7 bases short, with 22 bases between. This CDR3 comprises 18 residues.

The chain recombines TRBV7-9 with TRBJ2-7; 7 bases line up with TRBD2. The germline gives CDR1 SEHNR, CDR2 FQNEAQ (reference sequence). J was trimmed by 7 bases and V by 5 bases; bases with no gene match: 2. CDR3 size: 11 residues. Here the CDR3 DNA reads TGTGCCAGCAGCCAAGCGGGGGAGCAGTACTTC. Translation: CASSQAGEQYF.

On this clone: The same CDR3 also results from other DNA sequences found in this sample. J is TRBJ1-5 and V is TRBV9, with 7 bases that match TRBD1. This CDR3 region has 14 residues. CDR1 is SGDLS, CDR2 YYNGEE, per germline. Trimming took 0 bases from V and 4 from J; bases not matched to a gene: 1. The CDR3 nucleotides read TGTGCCAGCAGCGTAGGGGACAGTAATCAGCCCCAGCATTTT. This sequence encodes CASSVGDSNQPQHF.

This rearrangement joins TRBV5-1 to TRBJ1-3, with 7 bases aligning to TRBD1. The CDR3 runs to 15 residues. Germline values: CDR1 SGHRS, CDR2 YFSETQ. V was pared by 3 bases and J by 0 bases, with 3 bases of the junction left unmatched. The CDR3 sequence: CASSSTGSSGNTIYF. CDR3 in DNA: TGCGCCAGCAGCTCGACAGGGAGCTCTGGAAACACCATATATTTT.

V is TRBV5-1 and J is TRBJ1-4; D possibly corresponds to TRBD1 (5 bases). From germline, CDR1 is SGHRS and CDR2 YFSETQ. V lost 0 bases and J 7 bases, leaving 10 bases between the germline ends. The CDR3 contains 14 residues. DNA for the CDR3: TGCGCCAGCAGCTTGGTGGGGGAGGCTGAAAAACTGTTTTTT. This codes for CASSLVGEAEKLFF.

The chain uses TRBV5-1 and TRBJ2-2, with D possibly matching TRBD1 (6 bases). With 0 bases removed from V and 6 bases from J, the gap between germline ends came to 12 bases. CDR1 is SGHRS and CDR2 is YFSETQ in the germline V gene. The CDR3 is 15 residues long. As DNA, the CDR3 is TGCGCCAGCAGCTTGGCTTCGAACAGGGCCGGGGAGCTGTTTTTT. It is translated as CASSLASNRAGELFF.

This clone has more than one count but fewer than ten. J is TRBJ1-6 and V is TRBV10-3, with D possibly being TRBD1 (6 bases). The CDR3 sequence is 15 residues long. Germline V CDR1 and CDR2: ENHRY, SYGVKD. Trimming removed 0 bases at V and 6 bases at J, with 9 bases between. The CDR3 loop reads CAISESTGTNSPLHF. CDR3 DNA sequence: TGTGCCATCAGTGAGTCCACAGGGACTAATTCACCCCTCCACTTT.

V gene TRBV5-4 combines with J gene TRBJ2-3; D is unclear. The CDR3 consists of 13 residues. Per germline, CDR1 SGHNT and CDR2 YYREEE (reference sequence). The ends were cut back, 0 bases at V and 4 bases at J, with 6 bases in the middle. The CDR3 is CASSLAGSDTQYF. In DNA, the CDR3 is TGTGCCAGCAGCTTGGCGGGTTCAGATACGCAGTATTTT.

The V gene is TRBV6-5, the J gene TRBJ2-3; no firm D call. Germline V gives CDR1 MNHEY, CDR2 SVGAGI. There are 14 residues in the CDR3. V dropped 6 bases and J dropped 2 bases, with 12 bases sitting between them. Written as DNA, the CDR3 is TGTGCCAGCAGACGGGCCCGTACCACAGATACGCAGTATTTT. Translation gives CASRRARTTDTQYF.

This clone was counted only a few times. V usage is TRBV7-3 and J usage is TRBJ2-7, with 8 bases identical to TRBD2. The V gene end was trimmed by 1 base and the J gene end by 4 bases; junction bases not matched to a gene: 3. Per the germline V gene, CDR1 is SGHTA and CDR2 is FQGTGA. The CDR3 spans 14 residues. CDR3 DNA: TGTGCCAGCAGCTTAATGGCGGGGGGATACGAGCAGTACTTC. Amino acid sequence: CASSLMAGGYEQYF.

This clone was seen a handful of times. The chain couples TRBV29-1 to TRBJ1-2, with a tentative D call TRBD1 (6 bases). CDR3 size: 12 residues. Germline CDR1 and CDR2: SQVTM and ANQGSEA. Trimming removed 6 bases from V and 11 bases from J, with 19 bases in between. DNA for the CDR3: TGCAGCGTCCCGGGGGGGGGCGCTCGGTACACCTTC. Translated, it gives CSVPGGGARYTF.

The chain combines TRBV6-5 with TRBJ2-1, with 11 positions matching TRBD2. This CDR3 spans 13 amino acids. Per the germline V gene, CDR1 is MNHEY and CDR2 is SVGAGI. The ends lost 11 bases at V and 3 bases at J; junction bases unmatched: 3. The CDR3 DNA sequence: TGTGCCGGCGGGACTAGCGGCTACAATGAGCAGTTCTTC. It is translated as CAGGTSGYNEQFF.

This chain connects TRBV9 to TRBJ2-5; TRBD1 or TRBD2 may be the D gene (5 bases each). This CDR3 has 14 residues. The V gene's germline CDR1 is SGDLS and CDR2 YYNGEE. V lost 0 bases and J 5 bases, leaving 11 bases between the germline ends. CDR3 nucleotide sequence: TGTGCCAGCAGCGTAGCTGAGGGGCGGGAGACCCAGTACTTC. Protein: CASSVAEGRETQYF.

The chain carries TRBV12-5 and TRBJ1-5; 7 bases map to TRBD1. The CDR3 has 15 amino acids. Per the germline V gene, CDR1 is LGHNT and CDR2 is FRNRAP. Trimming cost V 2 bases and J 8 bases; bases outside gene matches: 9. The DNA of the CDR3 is TGTGCTAGTGGTTTGTCCGGGACAGCCCCTAAGCCCCAGCATTTT. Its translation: CASGLSGTAPKPQHF.